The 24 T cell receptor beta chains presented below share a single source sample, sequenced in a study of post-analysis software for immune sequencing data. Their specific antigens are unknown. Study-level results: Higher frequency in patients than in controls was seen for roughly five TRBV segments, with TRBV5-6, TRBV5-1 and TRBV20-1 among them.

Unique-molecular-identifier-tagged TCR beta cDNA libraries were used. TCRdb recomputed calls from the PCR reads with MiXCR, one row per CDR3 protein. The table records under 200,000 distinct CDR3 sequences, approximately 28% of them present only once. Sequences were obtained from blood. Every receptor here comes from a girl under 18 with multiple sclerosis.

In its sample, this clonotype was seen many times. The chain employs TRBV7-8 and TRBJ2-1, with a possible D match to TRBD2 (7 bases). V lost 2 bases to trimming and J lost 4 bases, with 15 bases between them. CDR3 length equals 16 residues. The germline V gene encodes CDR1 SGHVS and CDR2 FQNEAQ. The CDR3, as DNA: TGTGCCAGCAGCTTAACCGGGGGGACAACGTACAATGAGCAGTTCTTC. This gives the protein CASSLTGGTTYNEQFF.

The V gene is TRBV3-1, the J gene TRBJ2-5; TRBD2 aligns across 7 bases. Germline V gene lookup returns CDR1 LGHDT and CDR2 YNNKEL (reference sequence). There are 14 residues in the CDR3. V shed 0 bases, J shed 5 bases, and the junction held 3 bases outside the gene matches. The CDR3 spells CASSQDPGGETQYF. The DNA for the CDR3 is TGTGCCAGCAGCCAAGACCCCGGGGGGGAGACCCAGTACTTC.

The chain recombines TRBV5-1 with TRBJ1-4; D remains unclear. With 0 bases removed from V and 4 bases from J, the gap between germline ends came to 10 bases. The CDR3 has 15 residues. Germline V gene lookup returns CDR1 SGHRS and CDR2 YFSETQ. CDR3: CASSLAPGGNEKLFF. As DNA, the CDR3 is TGCGCCAGCAGCTTGGCCCCGGGAGGTAATGAAAAACTGTTTTTT.

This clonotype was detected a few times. CDR3 DNA: TGTGCCAGCGCGGGGCCCAGGGATTACTCTGGGGCCAACGTCCTGACTTTC. Encoded protein: CASAGPRDYSGANVLTF. The rearrangement links TRBV25-1 to TRBJ2-6; D perhaps matches TRBD2 (6 bases). V lost 8 bases and J 0 bases, leaving 17 bases between the germline ends. From germline, CDR1 is MGHDK and CDR2 SYGVNS. The CDR3 consists of 17 residues.

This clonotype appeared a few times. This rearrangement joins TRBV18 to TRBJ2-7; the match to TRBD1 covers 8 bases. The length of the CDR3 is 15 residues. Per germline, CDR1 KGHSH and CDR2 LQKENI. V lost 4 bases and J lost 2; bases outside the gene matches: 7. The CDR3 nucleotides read TGTGCCAGCTCACAAGGGACAGGTGCTGCCTACGAGCAGTACTTC. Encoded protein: CASSQGTGAAYEQYF.

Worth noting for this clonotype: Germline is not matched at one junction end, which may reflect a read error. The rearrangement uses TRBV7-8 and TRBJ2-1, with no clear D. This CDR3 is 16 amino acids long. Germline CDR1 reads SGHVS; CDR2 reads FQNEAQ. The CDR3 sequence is CASSLVHPSSHNEQFF. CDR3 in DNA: TGTGCCAGCAGCTTAGTGCACCCGAGCTCCCACAATGAGCAGTTCTTC.

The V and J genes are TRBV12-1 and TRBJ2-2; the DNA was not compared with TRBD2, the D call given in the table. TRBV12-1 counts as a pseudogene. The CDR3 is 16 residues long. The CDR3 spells CASSCGLAGNTGELFF. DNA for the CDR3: TGTGCCAGCAGCTGCGGACTAGCGGGAAACACCGGGGAGCTGTTTTTT.

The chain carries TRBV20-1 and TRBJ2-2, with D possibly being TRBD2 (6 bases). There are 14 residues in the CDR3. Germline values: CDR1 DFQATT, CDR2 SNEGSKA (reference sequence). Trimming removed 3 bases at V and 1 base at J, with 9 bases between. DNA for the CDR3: TGCAGTGCTAGTAGCGGATTGAACACCGGGGAGCTGTTTTTT. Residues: CSASSGLNTGELFF.

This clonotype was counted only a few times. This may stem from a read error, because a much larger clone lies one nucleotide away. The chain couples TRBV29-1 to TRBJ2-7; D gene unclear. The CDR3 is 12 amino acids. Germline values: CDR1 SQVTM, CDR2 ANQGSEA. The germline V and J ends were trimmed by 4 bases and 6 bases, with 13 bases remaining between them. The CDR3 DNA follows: TGCAGCGTTGTGGGCCCAACCGGCGAGCAGTACTTC. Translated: CSVVGPTGEQYF.

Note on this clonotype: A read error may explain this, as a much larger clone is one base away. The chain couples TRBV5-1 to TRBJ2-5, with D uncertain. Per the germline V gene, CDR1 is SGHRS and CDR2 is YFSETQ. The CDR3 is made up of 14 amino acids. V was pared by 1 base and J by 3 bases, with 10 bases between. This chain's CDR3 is CASSLIPGKETQYF. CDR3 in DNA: TGCGCCAGCAGCTTGATTCCAGGAAAAGAGACCCAGTACTTC.

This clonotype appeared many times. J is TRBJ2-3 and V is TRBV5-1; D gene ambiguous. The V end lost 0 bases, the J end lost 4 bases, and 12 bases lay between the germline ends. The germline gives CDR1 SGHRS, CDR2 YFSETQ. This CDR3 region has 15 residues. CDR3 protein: CASSLEARAADTQYF. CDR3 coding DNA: TGCGCCAGCAGCTTGGAAGCCCGGGCGGCAGATACGCAGTATTTT.

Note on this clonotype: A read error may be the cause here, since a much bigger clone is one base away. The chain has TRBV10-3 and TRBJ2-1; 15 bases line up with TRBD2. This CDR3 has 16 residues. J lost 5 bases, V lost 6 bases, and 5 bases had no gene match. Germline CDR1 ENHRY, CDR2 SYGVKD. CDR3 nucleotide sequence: TGTGCCATCAGCTGCGGACTAGCGGGAGGGAACAATGAGCAGTTCTTC. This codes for CAISCGLAGGNNEQFF.

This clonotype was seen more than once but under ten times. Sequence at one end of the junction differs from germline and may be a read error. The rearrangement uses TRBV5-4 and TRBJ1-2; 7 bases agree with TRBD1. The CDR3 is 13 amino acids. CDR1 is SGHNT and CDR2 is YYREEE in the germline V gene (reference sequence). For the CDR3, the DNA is TGTGCCGGCAGCTTGGGACAGAACTATGGCTACACCTTC. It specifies CAGSLGQNYGYTF. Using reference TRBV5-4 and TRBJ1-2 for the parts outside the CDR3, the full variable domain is ETGVTQSPTHLIKTRGQQVTLRCSSQSGHNTVSWYQQALGQGPQFIFQYYREEENGRGNFPPRFSGLQFPNYSSELNVNALELDDSALYLCAGSLGQNYGYTFGSGTRLTVV.

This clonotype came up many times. CDR3: CASSAGLAGFRETQYF. In DNA, the CDR3 is TGTGCCAGCAGCGCCGGACTAGCGGGGTTTCGGGAGACCCAGTACTTC. The J gene is TRBJ2-5, the V gene TRBV7-2; TRBD2 agrees at 12 bases. The germline V gene encodes CDR1 SGHTA and CDR2 FQGNSA. V lost 5 bases and J lost 5; bases outside the gene matches: 9. The CDR3 has 16 amino acids.

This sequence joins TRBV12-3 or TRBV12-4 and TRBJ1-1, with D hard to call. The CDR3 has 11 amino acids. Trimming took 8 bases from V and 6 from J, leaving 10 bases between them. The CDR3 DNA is TGTGCCAGCCGCTGGGGAGCTGAAGCTTTCTTT. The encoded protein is CASRWGAEAFF.

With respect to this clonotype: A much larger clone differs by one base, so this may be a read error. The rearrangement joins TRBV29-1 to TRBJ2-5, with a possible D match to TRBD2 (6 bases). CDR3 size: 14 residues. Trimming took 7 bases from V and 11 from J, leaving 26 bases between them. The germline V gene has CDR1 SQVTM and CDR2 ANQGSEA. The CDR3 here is CSAEGRERYNGQYF. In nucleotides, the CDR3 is TGCAGCGCCGAGGGCCGGGAGAGATACAATGGGCAGTACTTC.

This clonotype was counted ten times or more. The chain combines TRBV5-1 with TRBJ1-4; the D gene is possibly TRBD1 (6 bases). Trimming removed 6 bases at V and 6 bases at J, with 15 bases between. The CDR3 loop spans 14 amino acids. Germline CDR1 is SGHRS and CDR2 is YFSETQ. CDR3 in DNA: TGCGCCAGCAAACCGACAGGCCCCCATGAAAAACTGTTTTTT. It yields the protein CASKPTGPHEKLFF.

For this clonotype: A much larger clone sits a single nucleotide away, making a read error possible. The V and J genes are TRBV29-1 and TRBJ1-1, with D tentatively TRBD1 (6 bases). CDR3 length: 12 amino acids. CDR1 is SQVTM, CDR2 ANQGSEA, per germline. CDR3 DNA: TGCAGCGTTCGAAGGGGGAACACTGGAGCTTTCTTT. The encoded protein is CSVRRGNTGAFF.

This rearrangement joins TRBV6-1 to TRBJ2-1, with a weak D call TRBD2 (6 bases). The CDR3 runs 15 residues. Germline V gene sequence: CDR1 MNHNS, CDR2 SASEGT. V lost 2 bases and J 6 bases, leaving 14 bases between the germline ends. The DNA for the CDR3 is TGTGCCAGCAGTGAACCGGGGGTCACTTTCAATGAGCAGTTCTTC. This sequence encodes CASSEPGVTFNEQFF.

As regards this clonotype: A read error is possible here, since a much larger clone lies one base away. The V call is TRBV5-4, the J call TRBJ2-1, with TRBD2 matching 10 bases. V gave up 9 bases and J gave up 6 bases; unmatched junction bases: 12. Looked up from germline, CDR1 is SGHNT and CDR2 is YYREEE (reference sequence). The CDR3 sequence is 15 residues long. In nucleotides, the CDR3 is TGTGCCACCCAGCGGGAGGGGATCCCCTGCAATGAGCAGTTCTTC. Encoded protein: CATQREGIPCNEQFF.

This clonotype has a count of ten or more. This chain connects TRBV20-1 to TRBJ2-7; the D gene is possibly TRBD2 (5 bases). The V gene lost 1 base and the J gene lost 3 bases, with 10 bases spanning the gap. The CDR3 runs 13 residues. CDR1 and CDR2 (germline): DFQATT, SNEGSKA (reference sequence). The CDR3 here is CSARVAGVYEQYF. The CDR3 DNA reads TGCAGTGCTAGAGTTGCGGGTGTCTACGAGCAGTACTTC.

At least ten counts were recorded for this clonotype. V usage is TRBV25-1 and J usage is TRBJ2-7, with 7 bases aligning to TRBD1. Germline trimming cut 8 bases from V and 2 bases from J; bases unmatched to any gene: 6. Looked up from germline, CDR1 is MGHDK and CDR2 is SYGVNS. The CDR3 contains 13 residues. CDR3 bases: TGTGCCAGCGGCCTGACAGGGACCTACGAGCAGTACTTC. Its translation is CASGLTGTYEQYF.

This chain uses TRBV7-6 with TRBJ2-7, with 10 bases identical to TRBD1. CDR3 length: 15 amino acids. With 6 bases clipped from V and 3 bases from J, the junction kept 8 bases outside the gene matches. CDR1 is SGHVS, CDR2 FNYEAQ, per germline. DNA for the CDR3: TGTGCCAGCAGTTCAAAGACAGGGGGCGACTACGAGCAGTACTTC. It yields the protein CASSSKTGGDYEQYF.

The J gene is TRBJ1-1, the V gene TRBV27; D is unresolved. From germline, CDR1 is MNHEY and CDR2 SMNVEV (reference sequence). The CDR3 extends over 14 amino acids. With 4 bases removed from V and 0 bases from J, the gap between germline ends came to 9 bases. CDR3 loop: CASSSTPMNTEAFF. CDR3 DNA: TGTGCCAGCAGTTCGACTCCCATGAACACTGAAGCTTTCTTT.